A single sample gave rise to the 2 T cell receptor beta chains below, sequenced in a study of beta chain features in type 1 diabetes. Expressed TCRB transcripts were sequenced after all isolated RNA was converted to cDNA. The repertoire was sequenced with immunoSEQ multiplex PCR; TCRdb's copy has only in-frame clones and lacks some. The table shows 250,000 to 350,000 clones, with 11% occurring only once. Material: naive CD4+ T cells from blood. These receptors all come from a woman in her 30s in good health.

This clone has a handful of counts. The rearrangement links TRBV18 to TRBJ1-5; D is unclear. CDR1 and CDR2 from the germline V gene are KGHSH and LQKENI. Trimming took 3 bases from V and 2 from J, leaving 11 bases between them. The CDR3 is 15 residues long. The CDR3 protein is CASSPRRLGNQPQHF. CDR3 sequence (DNA): TGTGCCAGCTCACCCCGGAGGTTGGGCAATCAGCCCCAGCATTTT.

This clone was counted at least ten times. The chain recombines TRBV4-2 with TRBJ2-1; 7 bases match TRBD2. Germline CDR1 reads LGHNA; CDR2 reads YNFKEQ. V gave up 8 bases and J gave up 8 bases; unmatched junction bases: 15. This CDR3 is built from 15 residues. The CDR3 bases are TGTGCCAGCCGACGGGCGGGAGATACTGTAGATGAGCAGTTCTTC. Protein sequence: CASRRAGDTVDEQFF.